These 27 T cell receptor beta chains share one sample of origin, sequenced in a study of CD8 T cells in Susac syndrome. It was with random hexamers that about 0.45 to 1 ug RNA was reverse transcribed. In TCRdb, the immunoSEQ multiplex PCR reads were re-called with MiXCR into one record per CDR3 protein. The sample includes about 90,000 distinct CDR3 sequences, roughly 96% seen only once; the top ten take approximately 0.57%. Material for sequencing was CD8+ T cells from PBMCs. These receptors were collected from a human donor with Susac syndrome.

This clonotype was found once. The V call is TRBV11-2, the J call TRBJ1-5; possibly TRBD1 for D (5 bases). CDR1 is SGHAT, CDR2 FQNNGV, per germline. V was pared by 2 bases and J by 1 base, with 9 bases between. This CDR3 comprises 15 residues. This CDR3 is CASSLQGGSNQPQHF. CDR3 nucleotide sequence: TGTGCCAGCAGCTTACAGGGAGGGAGCAATCAGCCCCAGCATTTT.

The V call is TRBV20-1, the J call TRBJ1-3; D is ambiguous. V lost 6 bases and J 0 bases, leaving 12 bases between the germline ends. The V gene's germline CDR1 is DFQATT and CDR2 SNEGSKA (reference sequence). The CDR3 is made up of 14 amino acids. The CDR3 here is CSAPTLLSGNTIYF. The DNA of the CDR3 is TGCAGTGCCCCGACTTTACTCTCTGGAAACACCATATATTTT.

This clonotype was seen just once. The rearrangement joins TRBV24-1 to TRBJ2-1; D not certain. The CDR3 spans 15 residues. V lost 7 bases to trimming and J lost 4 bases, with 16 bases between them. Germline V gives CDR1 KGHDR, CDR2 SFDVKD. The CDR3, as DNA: TGTGCCACCAGCCTGTCGAGGACCTTATACAATGAGCAGTTCTTC. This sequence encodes CATSLSRTLYNEQFF.

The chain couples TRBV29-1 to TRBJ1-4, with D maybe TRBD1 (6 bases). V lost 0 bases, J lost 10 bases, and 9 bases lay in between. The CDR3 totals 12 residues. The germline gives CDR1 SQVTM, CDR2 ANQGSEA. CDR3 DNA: TGCAGCGTTGAAGAGACAGGTCCAAAACTGTTTTTT. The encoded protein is CSVEETGPKLFF.

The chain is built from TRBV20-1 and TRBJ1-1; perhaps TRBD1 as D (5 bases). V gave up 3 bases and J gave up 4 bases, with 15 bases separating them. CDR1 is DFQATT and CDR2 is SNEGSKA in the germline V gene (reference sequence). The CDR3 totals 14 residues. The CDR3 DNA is TGCAGTGCTAGCCAAGGGGCCCCCGGCACTGAAGCTTTCTTT. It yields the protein CSASQGAPGTEAFF.

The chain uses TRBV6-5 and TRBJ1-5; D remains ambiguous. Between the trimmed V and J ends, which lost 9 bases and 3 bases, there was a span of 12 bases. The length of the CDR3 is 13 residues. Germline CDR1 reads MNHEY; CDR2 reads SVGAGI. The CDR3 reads CASALGYNQPQHF. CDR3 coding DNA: TGTGCCAGTGCTTTGGGGTACAATCAGCCCCAGCATTTT.

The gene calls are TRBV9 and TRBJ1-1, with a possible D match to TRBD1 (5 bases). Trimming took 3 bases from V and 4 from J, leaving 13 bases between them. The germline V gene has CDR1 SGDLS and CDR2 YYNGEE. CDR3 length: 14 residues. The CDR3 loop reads CASSADQGFTEAFF. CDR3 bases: TGTGCCAGCAGCGCAGATCAGGGATTCACTGAAGCTTTCTTT.

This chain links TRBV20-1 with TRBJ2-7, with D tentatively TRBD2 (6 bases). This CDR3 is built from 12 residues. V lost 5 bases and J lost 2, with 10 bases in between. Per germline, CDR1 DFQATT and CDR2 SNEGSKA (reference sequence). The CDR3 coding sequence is TGCAGTGCTCCCGGGACTCCCTACGAGCAGTACTTC. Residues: CSAPGTPYEQYF.

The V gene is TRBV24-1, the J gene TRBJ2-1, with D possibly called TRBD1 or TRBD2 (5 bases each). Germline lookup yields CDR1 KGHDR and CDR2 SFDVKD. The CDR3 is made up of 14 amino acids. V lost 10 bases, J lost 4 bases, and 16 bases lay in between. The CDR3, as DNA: TGTGCCACAACGGGGCCCACGGGTTACAATGAGCAGTTCTTC. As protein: CATTGPTGYNEQFF.

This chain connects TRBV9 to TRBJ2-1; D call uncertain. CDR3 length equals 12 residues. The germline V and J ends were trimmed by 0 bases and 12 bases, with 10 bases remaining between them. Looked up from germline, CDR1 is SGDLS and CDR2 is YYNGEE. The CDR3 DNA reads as TGTGCCAGCAGCGTAGCGGCCAGTGGGCAGTTCTTC. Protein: CASSVAASGQFF.

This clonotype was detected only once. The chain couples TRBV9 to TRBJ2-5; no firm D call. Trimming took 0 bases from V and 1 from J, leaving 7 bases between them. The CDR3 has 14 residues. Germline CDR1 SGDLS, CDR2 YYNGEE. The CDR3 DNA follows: TGTGCCAGCAGCGTAGAGGCCAGCCAAGAGACCCAGTACTTC. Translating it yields CASSVEASQETQYF.

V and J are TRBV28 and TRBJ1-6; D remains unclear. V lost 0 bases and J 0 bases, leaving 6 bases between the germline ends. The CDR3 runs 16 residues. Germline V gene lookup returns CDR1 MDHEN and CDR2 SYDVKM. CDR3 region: CASSLWPSSYNSPLHF. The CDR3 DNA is TGTGCCAGCAGTTTATGGCCAAGCTCCTATAATTCACCCCTCCACTTT.

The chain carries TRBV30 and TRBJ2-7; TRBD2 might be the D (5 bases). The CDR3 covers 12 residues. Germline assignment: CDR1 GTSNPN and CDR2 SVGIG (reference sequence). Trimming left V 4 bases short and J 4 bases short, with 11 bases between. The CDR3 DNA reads TGTGCCTGGAACCGGGGTCAATACGAGCAGTACTTC. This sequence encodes CAWNRGQYEQYF.

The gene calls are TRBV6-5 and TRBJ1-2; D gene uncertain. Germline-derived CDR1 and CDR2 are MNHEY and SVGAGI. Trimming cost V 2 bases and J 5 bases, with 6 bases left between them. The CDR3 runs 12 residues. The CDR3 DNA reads TGTGCCAGCAGTTACGGAGAGTATGGCTACACCTTC. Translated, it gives CASSYGEYGYTF.

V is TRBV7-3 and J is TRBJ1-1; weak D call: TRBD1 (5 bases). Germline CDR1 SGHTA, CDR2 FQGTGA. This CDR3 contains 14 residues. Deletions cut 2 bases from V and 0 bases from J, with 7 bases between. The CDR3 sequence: CASSLLGVNTEAFF. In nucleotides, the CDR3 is TGTGCCAGCAGCTTACTGGGGGTGAACACTGAAGCTTTCTTT. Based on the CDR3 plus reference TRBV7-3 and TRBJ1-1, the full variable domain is GAGVSQTPSNKVTEKGKYVELRCDPISGHTALYWYRQSLGQGPEFLIYFQGTGAADDSGLPNDRFFAVRPEGSVSTLKIQRTERGDSAVYLCASSLLGVNTEAFFGQGTRLTVV.

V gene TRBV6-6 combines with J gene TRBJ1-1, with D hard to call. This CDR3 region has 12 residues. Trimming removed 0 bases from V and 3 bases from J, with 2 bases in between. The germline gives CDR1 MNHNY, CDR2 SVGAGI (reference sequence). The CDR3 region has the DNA TGTGCCAGCAGTTACTCGGACACTGAAGCTTTCTTT. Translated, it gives CASSYSDTEAFF.

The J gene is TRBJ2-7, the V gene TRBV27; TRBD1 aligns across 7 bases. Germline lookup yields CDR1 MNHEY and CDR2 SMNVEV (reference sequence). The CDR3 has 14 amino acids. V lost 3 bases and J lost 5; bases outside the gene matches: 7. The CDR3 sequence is CASSFARDSDEQYF. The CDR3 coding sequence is TGTGCCAGCAGTTTTGCCCGGGACAGTGACGAGCAGTACTTC.

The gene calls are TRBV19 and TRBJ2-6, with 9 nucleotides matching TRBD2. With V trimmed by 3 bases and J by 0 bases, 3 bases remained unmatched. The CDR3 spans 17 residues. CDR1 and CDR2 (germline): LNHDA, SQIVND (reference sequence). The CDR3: CASSILAGTSGANVLTF. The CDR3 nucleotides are TGTGCCAGTAGTATCCTAGCGGGGACCTCTGGGGCCAACGTCCTGACTTTC.

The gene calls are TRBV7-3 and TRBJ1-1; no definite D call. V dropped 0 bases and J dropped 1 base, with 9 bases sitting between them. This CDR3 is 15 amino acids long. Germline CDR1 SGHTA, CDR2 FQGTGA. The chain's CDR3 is CASSLTGMENTEAFF. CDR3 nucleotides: TGTGCCAGCAGCTTAACAGGGATGGAGAACACTGAAGCTTTCTTT.

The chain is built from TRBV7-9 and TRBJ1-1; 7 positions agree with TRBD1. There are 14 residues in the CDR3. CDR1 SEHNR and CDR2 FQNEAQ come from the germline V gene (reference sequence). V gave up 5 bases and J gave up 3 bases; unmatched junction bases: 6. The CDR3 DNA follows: TGTGCCAGCAGCCCGACAGGGAGGGACACTGAAGCTTTCTTT. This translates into CASSPTGRDTEAFF. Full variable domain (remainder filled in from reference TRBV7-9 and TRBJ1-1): DTGVSQNPRHKITKRGQNVTFRCDPISEHNRLYWYRQTLGQGPEFLTYFQNEAQLEKSRLLSDRFSAERPKGSFSTLEIQRTEQGDSAMYLCASSPTGRDTEAFFGQGTRLTVV.

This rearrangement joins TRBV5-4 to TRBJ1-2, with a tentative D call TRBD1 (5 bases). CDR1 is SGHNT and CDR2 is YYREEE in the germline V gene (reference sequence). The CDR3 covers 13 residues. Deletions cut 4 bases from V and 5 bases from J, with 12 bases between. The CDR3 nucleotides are TGTGCCAGCAGCCCCAGGGTTCCATATGGCTACACCTTC. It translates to CASSPRVPYGYTF.

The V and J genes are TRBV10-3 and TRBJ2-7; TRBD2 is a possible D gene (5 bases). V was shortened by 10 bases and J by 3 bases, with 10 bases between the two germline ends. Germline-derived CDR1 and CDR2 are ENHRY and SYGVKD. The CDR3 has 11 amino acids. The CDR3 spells CATSAGYEQYF. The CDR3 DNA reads TGTGCCACCTCGGCGGGCTACGAGCAGTACTTC.

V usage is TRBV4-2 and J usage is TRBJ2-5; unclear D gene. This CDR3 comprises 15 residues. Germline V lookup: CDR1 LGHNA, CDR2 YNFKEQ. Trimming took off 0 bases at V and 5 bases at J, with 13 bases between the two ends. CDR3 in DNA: TGTGCCAGCAGCCAAGATCCCACGGTGGGTGAGACCCAGTACTTC. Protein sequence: CASSQDPTVGETQYF.

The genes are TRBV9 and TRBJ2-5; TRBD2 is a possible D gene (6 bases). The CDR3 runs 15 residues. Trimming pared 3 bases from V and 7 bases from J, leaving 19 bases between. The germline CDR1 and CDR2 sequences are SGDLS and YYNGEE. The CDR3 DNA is TGTGCCAGCAGCGCCGGCGGGACGCCCGATGGGACCCAGTACTTC. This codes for CASSAGGTPDGTQYF. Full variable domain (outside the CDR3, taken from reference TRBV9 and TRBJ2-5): DSGVTQTPKHLITATGQRVTLRCSPRSGDLSVYWYQQSLDQGLQFLIQYYNGEERAKGNILERFSAQQFPDLHSELNLSSLELGDSALYFCASSAGGTPDGTQYFGPGTRLLVL.

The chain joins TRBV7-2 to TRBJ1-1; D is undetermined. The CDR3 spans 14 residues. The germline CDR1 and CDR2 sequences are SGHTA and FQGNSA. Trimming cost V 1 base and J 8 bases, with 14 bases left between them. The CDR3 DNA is TGTGCCAGCAGCTTAGATCAGGCCGGACGGGAAGCTTTCTTT. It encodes CASSLDQAGREAFF.

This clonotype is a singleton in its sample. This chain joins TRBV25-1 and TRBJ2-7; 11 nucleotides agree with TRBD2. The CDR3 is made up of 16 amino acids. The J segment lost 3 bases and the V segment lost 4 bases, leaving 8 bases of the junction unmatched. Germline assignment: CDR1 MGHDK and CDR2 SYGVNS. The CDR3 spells CASSVRLAGPYYEQYF. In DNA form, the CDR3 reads TGTGCCAGCAGTGTACGACTAGCGGGGCCATACTACGAGCAGTACTTC.

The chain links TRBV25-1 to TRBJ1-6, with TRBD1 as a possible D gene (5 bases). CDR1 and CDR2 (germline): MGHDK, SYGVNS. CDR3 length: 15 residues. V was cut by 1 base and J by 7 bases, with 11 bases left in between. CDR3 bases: TGTGCCAGCAGTGAATCGAAGGGGCGGAATTCACCCCTCCACTTT. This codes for CASSESKGRNSPLHF. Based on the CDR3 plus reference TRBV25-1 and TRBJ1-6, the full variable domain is EADIYQTPRYLVIGTGKKITLECSQTMGHDKMYWYQQDPGMELHLIHYSYGVNSTEKGDLSSESTVSRIRTEHFPLTLESARPSHTSQYLCASSESKGRNSPLHFGNGTRLTVT.